This T cell receptor (beta chain) was identified in a study of blood T cell repertoires in COVID-19. Study-wide background: The samples span acute and convalescent COVID-19 from the United States, Italy and Spain. PBMCs, B-cell-depleted T cells, or T cells were the source of the cDNA or gDNA that made up the material.

This clone was found once. Study processing details: It was from reference gene primer amplification that nucleated cell counts were estimated. The protocol was immunoSEQ multiplex PCR, while the TCRdb copy is restricted to in-frame clones and leaves out a portion. The V and J calls and the clone size are those of that table, but D and trimming were determined from the DNA. The sample shows some 94,000 clones, around 87% of them seen only once. The CDR3 covers 14 residues. CDR1 and CDR2 (germline): SGHVS, FQNEAQ. V gave up 4 bases and J gave up 3 bases, with 12 bases separating them. The chain is built from TRBV7-8 and TRBJ1-1; no definite D call. The specimen sequenced was peripheral blood. The sequence was obtained from a human donor in a cohort sampled during active COVID-19. CDR3 in amino acids: CASSSRGEDTEAFF. The DNA of the CDR3 is TGTGCCAGCAGCTCTCGGGGAGAGGACACTGAAGCTTTCTTT.